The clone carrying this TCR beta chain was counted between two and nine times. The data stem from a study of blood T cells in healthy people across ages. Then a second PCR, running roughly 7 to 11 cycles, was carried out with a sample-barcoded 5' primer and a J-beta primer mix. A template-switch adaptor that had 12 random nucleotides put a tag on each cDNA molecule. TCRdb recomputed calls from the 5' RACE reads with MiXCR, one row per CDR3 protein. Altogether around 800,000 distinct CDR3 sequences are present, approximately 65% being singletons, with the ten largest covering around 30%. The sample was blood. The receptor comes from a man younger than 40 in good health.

CDR3 coding DNA: TGCGCCAGCAGCCTCCGGGTGACCGGGGAGCTGTTTTTT. Encoded protein: CASSLRVTGELFF. The chain couples TRBV4-3 to TRBJ2-2, with D hard to call. V gave up 4 bases and J gave up 5 bases, with 8 bases separating them. The CDR3 spans 13 residues. In germline, CDR1 is LGHNA, CDR2 YSLEER.